This T cell receptor beta chain was captured in a study of blood T cells in healthy people across ages. V was cut by 6 bases and J by 6 bases, with 17 bases left in between. This CDR3 spans 14 amino acids. The germline V gene has CDR1 SGHTA and CDR2 FQGTGA. A second about 6 to 11 cycle PCR used barcoded and J-beta primers. TCRdb itself ran the 5' RACE reads through MiXCR, one entry per CDR3 protein. The data show about 730,000 distinct CDR3 sequences, approximately 43% seen once. The J gene is TRBJ1-1, the V gene TRBV7-3, with D tentatively TRBD1 (5 bases). This clonotype was obtained from a woman aged 60-75 years in good health. The material sequenced was blood. CDR3: CASSHPGPGSEAFF. For the CDR3, the DNA is TGTGCCAGCAGTCATCCGGGACCGGGTTCTGAAGCTTTCTTT.